A selection of T cell receptor beta chains follows, all from one sample in a study of blood T cell repertoires in COVID-19. Data came from immunoSEQ multiplex PCR; TCRdb stores just in-frame clones and leaves some out. The table includes around 230,000 clones, approximately 83% detected once. The sequencing input was peripheral blood. These receptors were collected from a middle-aged woman with active or convalescent COVID-19. CDR3s include the opening cysteine and the closing phenylalanine or tryptophan. Only some rows state a clone size, as once, few, many or a class for expanded clones.

TRBV19	NA	TRBJ2-2	CASSRGVGGNTGELFF
TRBV5-1	NA	TRBJ2-5	CASSHREARETQYF
TRBV19	NA	TRBJ2-1	CASSIVLAGGLGNEQFF
TRBV5-1	many	TRBJ1-1	CASSLEQVNTEAFF
TRBV19	NA	TRBJ1-1	CASSNRVQNTEAFF
TRBV10-3	NA	TRBJ2-6	CAISDEIAGLPSGANVLTF
TRBV2	NA	TRBJ1-1	CASSVGGNTEAFF
TRBV7-8	few	TRBJ1-3	CASSLGPSGNTIYF
TRBV4-2	few	TRBJ1-4	CASSHAGENSEKLFF
TRBV14	few	TRBJ1-2	CASSQGGYGYTF
TRBV7-9	NA	TRBJ2-2	CASSLNVAGELFF
TRBV24-1	NA	TRBJ2-3	CATSDPGTSGSLDTQYF